The TCR beta chain under discussion was sequenced for a study of cytomegalovirus exposure and HLA in healthy donors. Study at large: The study's early data release held some 85 million unique TCRs from HLA-typed donors. Researchers found that approximately 77% of almost 400 genotyped donors fell within the Caucasian-associated ancestry cluster. Study-level points and caveats: Sequencing depth across donors, presence/absence analyses assumed, was roughly uniform. A later analysis by the authors found several of the most significant clusters apparently linked to common viral pathogens.

PCR involved 60 Vbeta and 13 Jbeta primers. This table comes from immunoSEQ multiplex PCR, and its TCRdb copy is limited to in-frame clones, with some not included. The data show around 200,000 clones, with over 80% seen just once and 1.6% held by the top ten. A single count supports this clone. What it binds is not known. The trim removed 3 bases at V and 4 bases at J, leaving 4 bases unmatched. This CDR3 has 15 residues. Germline values: CDR1 KGHSH, CDR2 LQKENI. The sequencing input was PBMCs. This clonotype was sampled from a man between 45 and 60 years old in good health and CMV-seronegative. This chain uses TRBV18 with TRBJ2-7, with TRBD2 matching over 12 bases. The DNA of the CDR3 is TGTGCCAGCTCACCTAAGCTAGCGGGAGGGTACGAGCAGTACTTC. Amino acid sequence: CASSPKLAGGYEQYF.